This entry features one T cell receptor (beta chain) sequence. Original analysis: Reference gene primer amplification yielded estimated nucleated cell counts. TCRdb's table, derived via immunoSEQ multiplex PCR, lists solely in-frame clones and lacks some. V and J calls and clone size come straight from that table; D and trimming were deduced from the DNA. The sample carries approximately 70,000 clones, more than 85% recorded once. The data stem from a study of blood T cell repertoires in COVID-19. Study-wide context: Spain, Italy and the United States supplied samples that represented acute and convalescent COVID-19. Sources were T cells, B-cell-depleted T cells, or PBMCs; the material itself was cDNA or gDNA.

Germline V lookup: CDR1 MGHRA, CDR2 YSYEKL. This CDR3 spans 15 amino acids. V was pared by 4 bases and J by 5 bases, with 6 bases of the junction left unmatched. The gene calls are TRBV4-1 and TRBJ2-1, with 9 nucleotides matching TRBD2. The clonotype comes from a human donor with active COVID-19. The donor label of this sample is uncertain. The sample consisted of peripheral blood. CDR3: CASSPPAGGNNEQFF. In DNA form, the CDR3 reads TGCGCCAGCAGCCCCCCTGCGGGAGGGAACAATGAGCAGTTCTTC.